The sequence of this T cell receptor (beta chain) was determined in a study of blood T cell repertoires in COVID-19. As for the study in general: Samples of COVID-19 (acute and convalescent) were obtained from the United States, Italy and Spain. In each case, the material was cDNA or gDNA derived from T cells, B-cell-depleted T cells, or PBMCs.

Methods used by the authors: Nucleated cell number was recorded as an estimate derived from reference gene primer amplification. Profiling relied on immunoSEQ multiplex PCR, and the TCRdb table lists in-frame clones only, not all of them. The V and J calls and clone size come from that table; D and trimming were worked out from the DNA. The sample contains about 170,000 clones, approximately 85% of which appear only once. The J segment lost 5 bases and the V segment lost 6 bases, leaving 11 bases of the junction unmatched. Germline V lookup: CDR1 MNHEY, CDR2 SMNVEV (reference sequence). CDR3 length equals 16 residues.

This sequence was found in a man aged 35 to 55 who had recovered from COVID-19. The chain employs TRBV27 and TRBJ2-7; TRBD2 aligns across 12 bases. Sequenced: peripheral blood. The CDR3 loop reads CASRRDPSGRANEQYF. Written as DNA, the CDR3 is TGTGCCAGCAGGCGCGACCCTAGCGGGAGGGCCAACGAGCAGTACTTC.